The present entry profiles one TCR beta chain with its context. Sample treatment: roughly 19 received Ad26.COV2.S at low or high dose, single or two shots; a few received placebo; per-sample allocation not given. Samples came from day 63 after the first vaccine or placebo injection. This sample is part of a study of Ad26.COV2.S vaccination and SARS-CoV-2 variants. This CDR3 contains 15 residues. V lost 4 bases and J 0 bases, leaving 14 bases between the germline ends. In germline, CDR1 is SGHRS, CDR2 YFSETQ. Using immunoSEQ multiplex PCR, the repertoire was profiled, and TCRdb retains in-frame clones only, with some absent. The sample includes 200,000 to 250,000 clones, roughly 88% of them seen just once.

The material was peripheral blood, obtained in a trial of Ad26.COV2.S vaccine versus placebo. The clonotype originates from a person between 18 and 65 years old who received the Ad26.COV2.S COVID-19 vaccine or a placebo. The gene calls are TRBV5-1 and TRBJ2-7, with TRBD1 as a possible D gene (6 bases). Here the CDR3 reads CASSRYRESSYEQYF. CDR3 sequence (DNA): TGCGCCAGCAGCAGGTACAGGGAAAGCTCCTACGAGCAGTACTTC. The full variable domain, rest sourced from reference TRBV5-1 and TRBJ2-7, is KAGVTQTPRYLIKTRGQQVTLSCSPISGHRSVSWYQQTPGQGLQFLFEYFSETQRNKGNFPGRFSGRQFSNSRSEMNVSTLELGDSALYLCASSRYRESSYEQYFGPGTRLTVT.